This TCR beta chain was documented in a study of blood T cell repertoires in COVID-19 (dated by TCRdb to 2018 to 2020). Study-wide context: Samples covering the acute and convalescent phases of COVID-19 were provided by collaborators in the United States, Italy and Spain. Samples were obtained from the ongoing ImmuneRACE study (first 160 participants) and from some 1,200 subjects provided by 6 global collaborators. A de-identified subject ID, COVID-19 status, age in years and sex were almost always included in the sample metadata. Where available, HLA class I and class II types were obtained from metadata supplied by the sample provider rather than from assay-based typing. Subjects who had been exposed to COVID-19, were actively infected with it, or had recovered from it provided the deeply sampled blood TCRbeta repertoires that made up the dataset. The repertoires were released in a freely available public database intended as a resource for research on the immune response to SARS-CoV-2. The material from the prospective study consisted of cDNA or gDNA derived from T cells, B-cell-depleted T cells, or PBMCs. General findings and caveats noted by the study authors: The amount of clinical and demographic metadata varied by source and participant and was provided uncurated.

TCRbeta CDR3 regions were amplified from genomic DNA by means of the immunoSEQ Assay, a bias-controlled multiplex PCR. The published analysis was carried out like this. Nucleated cell counts per sample were estimated from amplification of reference gene primers within the assay. To quantify the absolute abundance of each unique TCRbeta CDR3 rearrangement, sequence reads were collapsed and filtered. Productive Simpson clonality was computed per sample as the square root of Simpson's diversity index over productive rearrangements. The table was pulled from immuneACCESS by TCRdb, which kept in-frame rearrangements only. Such tables lose some clones; where checked, under half of the loss comes from unresolved V genes, and the rest has no known cause. V and J calls and clone size are given by that table; D and trimming were obtained from the DNA. Present in this sample are about 290,000 clones, around nine tenths of which were seen just once. The top ten constitute approximately 1.5% of the sample.

In the prospective study, participants were about 18 to 100 years old, resided in 24 geographic areas of the United States, and were enrolled through a virtual design. In the prospective study, cohorts were assigned on the basis of participant-reported clinical history obtained from a screening survey and a study questionnaire. Recovered participants in ImmuneRACE Cohort 3 were defined by two consecutive negative NP/OP PCR tests, clearance by a healthcare professional, or resolution of symptoms. In the prospective study, whole blood, serum and a nasopharyngeal or oropharyngeal swab were collected from each participant by mobile phlebotomists. Prospective study participants could optionally give additional blood draws and questionnaires over an approximately two-month period. Before DNA extraction, prospective study blood samples were shipped either frozen or at room temperature. The germline V gene (reference sequence) sets CDR1 to GTSNPN and CDR2 to SVGIG. From cysteine to phenylalanine, the CDR3 is 14 amino acids long. Only the CDR3 part of the read is kept: 42 bases, read in frame from the first base. Relative to germline, V is missing 2 bases and J is missing 9 bases, with 6 bases of the junction outside any gene match.

Worth noting for this clone: No cognate antigen has been identified for it. No base quality information exists; no much larger clone differs at one position.

The chain is made from TRBV30 and TRBJ1-6, with 8 junctional bases fitting TRBD1. The receptor comes from a woman aged 40 to 50 who had recovered from COVID-19. Sequences were obtained from PBMCs or T cells enriched from blood (not recorded which). The nucleotide sequence reads TGTGCCTGGAGTCAGGACAGGGCGGTTTCACCCCTCCACTTT. This sequence encodes CAWSQDRAVSPLHF.